This T cell receptor beta chain was found in a study of T cells after yellow fever vaccination. A single record per CDR3 protein comes from TCRdb applying MiXCR to the 5' RACE reads. The top ten hold roughly 18% of the sample, which has around 360,000 distinct CDR3 sequences, approximately 10% seen once. The CDR3 length is 15 residues. J lost 2 bases, V lost 3 bases, and 3 bases had no gene match. Looked up from germline, CDR1 is SGHVS and CDR2 is FNYEAQ. Study outcomes and limitations: Peaking on day 5 versus 15, the secondary response was faster but weaker. At 95% to 97% for CD4 and approximately 88% for CD8, most primary-vaccination clones showed up again after the booster.

A note on this clonotype: Its antigen is unknown.

This material consisted of PBMCs, taken on the day of the first yellow fever vaccination. The rearrangement links TRBV7-6 to TRBJ2-3; 9 positions match TRBD2. The origin of this receptor is a man between 18 and 29 years old who received the YFV17D yellow fever vaccine. CDR3 sequence reads: CASSFVAGVTDTQYF. CDR3 nucleotides: TGTGCCAGCAGCTTCGTAGCGGGGGTCACAGATACGCAGTATTTT.